This note documents a single T cell receptor (beta chain) sequence. Its antigen is not identified. These data are taken from a study of T cell responses to AZD1222 COVID-19 vaccine. The protocol was immunoSEQ multiplex PCR, while the TCRdb copy is restricted to in-frame clones and leaves out a portion. The sample consists of about 190,000 clones, about 87% of them appearing once. The germline V gene has CDR1 SGHNT and CDR2 YENEEA. The CDR3 has 14 residues. Study results and caveats: CD4 TCRs associated with vaccination spanned spike, dominating at 160-218 and 743-854. Rises in breadth and depth of Spike-specific TCRs came after two AZD1222 doses. Reportedly, nearly half the spike-specific TCRs target unmutated variant regions.

The chain uses TRBV11-3 and TRBJ2-1; 12 bases map to TRBD2. This TCR came from an adult in good health. The source material was peripheral blood, sampled on day 0 of MenACWY control vaccination. The CDR3 DNA follows: TGTGCTTCGGCTAGCGGGGGGGGAGACAATGAGCAGTTCTTC. Translating gives CASASGGGDNEQFF. Filled out from reference TRBV11-3 and TRBJ2-1, the complete variable domain reads EAGVVQSPRYKIIEKKQPVAFWCNPISGHNTLYWYLQNLGQGPELLIRYENEEAVDDSQLPKDRFSAERLKGVDSTLKIQPAELGDSAVYLCASASGGGDNEQFFGPGTRLTVL.